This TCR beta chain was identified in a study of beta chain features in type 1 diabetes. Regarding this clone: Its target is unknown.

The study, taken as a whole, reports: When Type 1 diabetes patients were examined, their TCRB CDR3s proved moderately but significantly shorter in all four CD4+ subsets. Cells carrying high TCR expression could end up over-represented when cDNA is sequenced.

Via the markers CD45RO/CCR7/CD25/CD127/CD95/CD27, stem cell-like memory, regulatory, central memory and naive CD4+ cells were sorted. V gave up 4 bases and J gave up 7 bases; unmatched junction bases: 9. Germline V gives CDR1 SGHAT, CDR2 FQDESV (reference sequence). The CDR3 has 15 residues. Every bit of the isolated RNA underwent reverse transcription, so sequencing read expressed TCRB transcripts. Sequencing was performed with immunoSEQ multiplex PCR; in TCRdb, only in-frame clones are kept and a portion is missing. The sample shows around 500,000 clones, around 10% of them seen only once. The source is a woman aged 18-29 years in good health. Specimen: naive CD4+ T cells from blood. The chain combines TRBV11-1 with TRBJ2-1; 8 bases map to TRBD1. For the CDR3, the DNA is TGTGCCAGCAGCTGGACGGGACAGGTGGGGAATGAGCAGTTCTTC. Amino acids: CASSWTGQVGNEQFF.